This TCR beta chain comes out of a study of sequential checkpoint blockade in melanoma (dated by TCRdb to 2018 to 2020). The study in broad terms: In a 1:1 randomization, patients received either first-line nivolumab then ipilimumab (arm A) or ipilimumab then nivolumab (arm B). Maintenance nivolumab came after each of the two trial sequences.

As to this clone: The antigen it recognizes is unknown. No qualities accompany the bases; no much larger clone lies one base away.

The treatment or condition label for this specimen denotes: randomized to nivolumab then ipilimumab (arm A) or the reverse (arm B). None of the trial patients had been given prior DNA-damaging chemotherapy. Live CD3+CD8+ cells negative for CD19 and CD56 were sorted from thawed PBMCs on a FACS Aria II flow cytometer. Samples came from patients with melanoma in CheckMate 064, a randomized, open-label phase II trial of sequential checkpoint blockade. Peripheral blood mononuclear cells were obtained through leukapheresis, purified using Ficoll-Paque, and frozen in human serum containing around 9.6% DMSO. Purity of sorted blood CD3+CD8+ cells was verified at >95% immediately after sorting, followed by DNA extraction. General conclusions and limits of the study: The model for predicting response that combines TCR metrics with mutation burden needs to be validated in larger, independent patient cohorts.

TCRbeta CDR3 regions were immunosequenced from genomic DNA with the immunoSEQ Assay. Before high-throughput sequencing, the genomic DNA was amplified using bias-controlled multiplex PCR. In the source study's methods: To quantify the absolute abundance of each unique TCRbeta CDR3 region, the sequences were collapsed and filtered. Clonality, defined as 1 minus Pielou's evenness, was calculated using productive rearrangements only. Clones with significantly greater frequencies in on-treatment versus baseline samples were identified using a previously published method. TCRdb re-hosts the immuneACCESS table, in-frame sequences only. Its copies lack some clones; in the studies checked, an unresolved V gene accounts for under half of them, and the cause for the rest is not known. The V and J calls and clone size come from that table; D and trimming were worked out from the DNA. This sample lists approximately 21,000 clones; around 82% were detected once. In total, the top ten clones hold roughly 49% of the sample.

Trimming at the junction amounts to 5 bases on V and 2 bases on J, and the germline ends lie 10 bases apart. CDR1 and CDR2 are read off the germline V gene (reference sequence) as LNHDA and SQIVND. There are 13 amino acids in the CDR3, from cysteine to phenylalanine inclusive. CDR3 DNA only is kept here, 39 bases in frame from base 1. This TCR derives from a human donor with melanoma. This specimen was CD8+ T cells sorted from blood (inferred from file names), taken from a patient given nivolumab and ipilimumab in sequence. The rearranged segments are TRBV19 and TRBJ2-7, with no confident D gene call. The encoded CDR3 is CASSLSRTYEQYF. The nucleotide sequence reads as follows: TGTGCCAGTAGTCTCTCGAGAACCTACGAGCAGTACTTC.